This entry features one T cell receptor (beta chain) sequence. The data derive from a study of blood T cell repertoires in COVID-19. The age range of participants was about 18 to 100 years, with residence in under 25 US areas. Grouping used clinical history reported by participants in a survey and questionnaire. The CDR3 totals 15 residues. Germline V gene lookup returns CDR1 SGDLS and CDR2 YYNGEE. V lost 0 bases and J lost 5; bases outside the gene matches: 4. Here immunoSEQ multiplex PCR was the method, and the copy in TCRdb shows in-frame clones only, minus some. The sample records approximately 310,000 clones, roughly 90% being singletons.

This chain links TRBV9 with TRBJ2-1; 8 bases are shared with TRBD1. The sample comprised PBMCs or T cells enriched from blood (not recorded which). The TCR originated in a man in his fifties or sixties who had recovered from COVID-19. CDR3 bases: TGTGCCAGCAGCGTAGAGGACAGGGTGAACAATGAGCAGTTCTTC. Encoded protein: CASSVEDRVNNEQFF.